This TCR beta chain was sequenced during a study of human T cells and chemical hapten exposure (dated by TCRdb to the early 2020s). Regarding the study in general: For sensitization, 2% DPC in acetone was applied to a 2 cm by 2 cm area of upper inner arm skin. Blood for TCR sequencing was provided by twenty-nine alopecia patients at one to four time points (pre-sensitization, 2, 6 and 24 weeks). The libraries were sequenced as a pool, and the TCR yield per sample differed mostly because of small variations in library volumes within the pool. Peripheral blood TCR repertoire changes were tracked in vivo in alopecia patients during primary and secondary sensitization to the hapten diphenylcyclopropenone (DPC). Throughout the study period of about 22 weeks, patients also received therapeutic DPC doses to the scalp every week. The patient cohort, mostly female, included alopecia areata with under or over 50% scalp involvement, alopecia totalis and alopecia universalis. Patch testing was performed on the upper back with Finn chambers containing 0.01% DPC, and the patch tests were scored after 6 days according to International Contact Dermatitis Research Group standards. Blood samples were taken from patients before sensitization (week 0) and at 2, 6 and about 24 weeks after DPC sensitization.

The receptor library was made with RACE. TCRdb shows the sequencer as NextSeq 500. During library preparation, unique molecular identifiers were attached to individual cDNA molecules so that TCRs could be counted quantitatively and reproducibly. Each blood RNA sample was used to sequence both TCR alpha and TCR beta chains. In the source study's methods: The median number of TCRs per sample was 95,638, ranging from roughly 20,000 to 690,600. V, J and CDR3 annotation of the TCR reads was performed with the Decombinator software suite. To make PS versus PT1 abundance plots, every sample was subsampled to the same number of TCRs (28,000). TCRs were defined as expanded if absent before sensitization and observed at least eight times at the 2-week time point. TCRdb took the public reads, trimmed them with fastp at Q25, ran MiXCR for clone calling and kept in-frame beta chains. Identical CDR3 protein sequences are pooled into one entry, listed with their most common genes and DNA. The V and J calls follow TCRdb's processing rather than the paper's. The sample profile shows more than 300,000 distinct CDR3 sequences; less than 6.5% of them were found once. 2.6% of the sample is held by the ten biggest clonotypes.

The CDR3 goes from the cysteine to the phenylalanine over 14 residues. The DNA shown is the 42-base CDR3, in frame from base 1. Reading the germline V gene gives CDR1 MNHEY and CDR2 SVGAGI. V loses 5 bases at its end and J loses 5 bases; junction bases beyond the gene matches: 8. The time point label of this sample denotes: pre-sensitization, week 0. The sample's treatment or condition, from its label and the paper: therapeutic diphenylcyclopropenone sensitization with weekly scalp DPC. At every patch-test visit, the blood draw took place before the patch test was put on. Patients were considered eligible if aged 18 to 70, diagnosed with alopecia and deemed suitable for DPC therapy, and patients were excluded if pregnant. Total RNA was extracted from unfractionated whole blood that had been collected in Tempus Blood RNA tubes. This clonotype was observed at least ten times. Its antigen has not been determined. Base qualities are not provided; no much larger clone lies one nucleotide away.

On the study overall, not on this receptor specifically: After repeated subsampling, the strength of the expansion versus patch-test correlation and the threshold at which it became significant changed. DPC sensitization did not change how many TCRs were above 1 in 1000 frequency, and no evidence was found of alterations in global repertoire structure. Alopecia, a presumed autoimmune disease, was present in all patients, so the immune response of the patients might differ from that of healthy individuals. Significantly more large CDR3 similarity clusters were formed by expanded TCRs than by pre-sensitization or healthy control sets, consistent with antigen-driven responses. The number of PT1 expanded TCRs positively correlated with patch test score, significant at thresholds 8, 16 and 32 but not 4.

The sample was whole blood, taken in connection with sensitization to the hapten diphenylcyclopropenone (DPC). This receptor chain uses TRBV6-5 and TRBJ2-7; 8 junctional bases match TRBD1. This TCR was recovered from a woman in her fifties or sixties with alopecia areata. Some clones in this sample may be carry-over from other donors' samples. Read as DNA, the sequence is TGTGCCAGCAGTCCGGGACAGGTCGGGAACGAGCAGTACTTC. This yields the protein CASSPGQVGNEQYF.